Listed here is a single T cell receptor (beta chain). Its binding antigen is unknown. No per-base quality is available; no much larger clone lies one base away. CDR1 and CDR2 are drawn from the germline V gene: MDHEN, SYDVKM. V drops 5 bases and J drops 4 bases, leaving 11 bases in between. The CDR3 contains 13 residues, cysteine and phenylalanine counted. CDR3 DNA is the only sequence kept; it has 39 bases, read in frame from the first base. The donors were included in the validation cohort of 120 subjects, a group kept apart from the roughly 700-subject first cohort. This entry is derived from a study of cytomegalovirus exposure and HLA in healthy donors (dated by TCRdb to about 2017). Looking at the study overall: According to a later analysis, the 120 or so validation repertoires were produced on the same platform as the 666 repertoires of the first cohort. To predict cytomegalovirus infection status, the study combined high-throughput TCR immunosequencing, statistical association of individual TCRs with disease status, and machine learning. The study was designed to test whether signatures of past pathogen exposure could be identified by cataloging public T cell receptors. Along with the roughly 670-subject first cohort, a separate validation cohort of over 90 different subjects was used. What the research found in general, with its limitations: It was suggested by the authors that the approach could potentially be generalized to other disease states and immunological phenotypes. A total of fewer than 200 TCR beta chains were listed by the study as associated with cytomegalovirus. Cytomegalovirus status was reported to be diagnosed by the classifier with high specificity and sensitivity in both the original and validation cohorts. In vitro tests confirmed that a few of the cytomegalovirus-associated TCR beta chains recognize cytomegalovirus antigens. Across donors, most TCR sequences were observed very rarely, whereas some public TCRs were present in many individuals. Of the cluster scores, approximately 95% were above 0 in a later analysis, which found that TCRs clustered in the first cohort also tended to co-occur in the 90 to 150 validation repertoires. A later analysis had no HLA typing for the validation cohort, so co-occurrence there was scored across all 120 or so repertoires.

Library preparation was by the immunoSEQ multiplex PCR assay. In the source study's methods: To diagnose cytomegalovirus status from the catalog of TCR beta chain sequences, a statistical classification framework was built. Not all clones reach the TCRdb copy of this immuneACCESS table, which keeps in-frame sequences only. Checked studies attribute under half of the gap to unresolved V genes and leave the rest unexplained. From that table come the V and J calls and clone size; the DNA was used to work out D and trimming. In this sample the table shows more than 85,000 clones, about 88% of which occur a single time. Around 4.1% of the sample belongs to the ten largest clones.

Sequenced material: PBMCs. This receptor was obtained from a woman between 18 and 29 years old in good health and CMV-seropositive. The receptor chain draws on TRBV28 and TRBJ1-2; TRBD1 is a weak D gene call, 5 bases matching. The sequenced DNA: TGTGCCAGCAGTCCCCAGGGCCCCTATGGCTACACCTTC. This gives the protein CASSPQGPYGYTF.